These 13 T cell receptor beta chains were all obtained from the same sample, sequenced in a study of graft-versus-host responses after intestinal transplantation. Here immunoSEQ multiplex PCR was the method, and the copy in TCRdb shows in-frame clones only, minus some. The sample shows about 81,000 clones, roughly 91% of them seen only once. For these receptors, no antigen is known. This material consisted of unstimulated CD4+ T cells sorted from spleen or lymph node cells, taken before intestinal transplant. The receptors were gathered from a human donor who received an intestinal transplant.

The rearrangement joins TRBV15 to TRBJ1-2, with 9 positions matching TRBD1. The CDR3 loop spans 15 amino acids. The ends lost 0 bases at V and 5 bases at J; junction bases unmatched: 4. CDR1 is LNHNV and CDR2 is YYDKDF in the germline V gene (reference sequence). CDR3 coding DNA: TGTGCCACCAGCAGAGACAGGACAGGGGTATATGGCTACACCTTC. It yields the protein CATSRDRTGVYGYTF.

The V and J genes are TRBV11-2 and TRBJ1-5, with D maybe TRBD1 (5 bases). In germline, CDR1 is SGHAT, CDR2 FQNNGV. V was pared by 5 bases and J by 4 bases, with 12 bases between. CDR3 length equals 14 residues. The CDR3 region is CASSPNQGNQPQHF. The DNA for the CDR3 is TGTGCCAGCAGCCCCAATCAGGGTAATCAGCCCCAGCATTTT.

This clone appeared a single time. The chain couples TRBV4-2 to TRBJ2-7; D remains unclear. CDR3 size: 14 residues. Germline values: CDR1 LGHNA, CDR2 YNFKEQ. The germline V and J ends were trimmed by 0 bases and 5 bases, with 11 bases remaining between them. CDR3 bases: TGTGCCAGCAGCCAAGAGGCTTTGAACCACGAGCAGTACTTC. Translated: CASSQEALNHEQYF.

Written as DNA, the CDR3 is TGCGCCAGCAGTGATCCAGCGGGGGGAAGGGATGAGCAGTTCTTC. As protein: CASSDPAGGRDEQFF. The J gene is TRBJ2-1, the V gene TRBV10-2, with 9 bases fitting TRBD2. The germline V gene has CDR1 WSHSY and CDR2 SAAADI. The CDR3 has 15 residues. Germline trimming cut 3 bases from V and 8 bases from J; bases unmatched to any gene: 8.

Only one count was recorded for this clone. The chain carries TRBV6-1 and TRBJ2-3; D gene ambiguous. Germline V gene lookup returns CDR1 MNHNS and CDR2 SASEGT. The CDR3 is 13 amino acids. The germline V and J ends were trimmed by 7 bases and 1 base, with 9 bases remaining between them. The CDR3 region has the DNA TGTGCCAGCACAGTTTCCGGCACAGATACGCAGTATTTT. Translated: CASTVSGTDTQYF.

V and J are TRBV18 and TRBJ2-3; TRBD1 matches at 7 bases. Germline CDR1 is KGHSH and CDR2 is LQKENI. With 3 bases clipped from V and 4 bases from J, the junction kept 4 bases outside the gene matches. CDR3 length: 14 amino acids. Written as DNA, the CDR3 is TGTGCCAGCTCACCCCTAGACAGGGCAGATACGCAGTATTTT. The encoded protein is CASSPLDRADTQYF. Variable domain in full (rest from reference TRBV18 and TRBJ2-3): NAGVMQNPRHLVRRRGQEARLRCSPMKGHSHVYWYRQLPEEGLKFMVYLQKENIIDESGMPKERFSAEFPKEGPSILRIQQVVRGDSAAYFCASSPLDRADTQYFGPGTRLTVL.

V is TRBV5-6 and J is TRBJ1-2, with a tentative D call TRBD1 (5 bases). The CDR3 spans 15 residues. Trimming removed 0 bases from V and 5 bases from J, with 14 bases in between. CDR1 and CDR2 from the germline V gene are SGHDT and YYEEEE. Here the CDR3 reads CASSLVAGPLYGYTF. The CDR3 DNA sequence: TGTGCCAGCAGCTTGGTGGCAGGGCCTTTATATGGCTACACCTTC.

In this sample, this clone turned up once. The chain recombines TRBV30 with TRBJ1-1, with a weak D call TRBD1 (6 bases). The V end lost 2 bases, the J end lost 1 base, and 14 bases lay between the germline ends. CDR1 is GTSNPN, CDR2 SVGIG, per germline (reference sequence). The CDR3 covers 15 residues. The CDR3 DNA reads TGTGCCTGGAGTTCCTGGGGGCATACGAACACTGAAGCTTTCTTT. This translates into CAWSSWGHTNTEAFF.

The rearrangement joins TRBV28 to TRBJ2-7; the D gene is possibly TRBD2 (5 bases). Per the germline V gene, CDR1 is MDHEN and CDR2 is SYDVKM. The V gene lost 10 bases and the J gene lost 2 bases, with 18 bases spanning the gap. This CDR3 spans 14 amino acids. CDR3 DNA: TGTGCCACCAATGGAGGATTTATTCCCTACGAGCAGTACTTC. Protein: CATNGGFIPYEQYF.

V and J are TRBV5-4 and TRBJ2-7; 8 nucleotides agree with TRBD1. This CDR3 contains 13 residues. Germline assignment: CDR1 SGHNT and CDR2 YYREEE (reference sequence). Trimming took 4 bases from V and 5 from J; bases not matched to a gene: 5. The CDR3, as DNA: TGTGCCAGCAGCGTGCAGGGGGCCCACGAGCAGTACTTC. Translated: CASSVQGAHEQYF.

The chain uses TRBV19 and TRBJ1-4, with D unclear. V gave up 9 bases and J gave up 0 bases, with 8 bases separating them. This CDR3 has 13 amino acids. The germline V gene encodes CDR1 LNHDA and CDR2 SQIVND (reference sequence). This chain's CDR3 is CASRRATNEKLFF. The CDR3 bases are TGTGCCAGCCGAAGAGCAACTAATGAAAAACTGTTTTTT.

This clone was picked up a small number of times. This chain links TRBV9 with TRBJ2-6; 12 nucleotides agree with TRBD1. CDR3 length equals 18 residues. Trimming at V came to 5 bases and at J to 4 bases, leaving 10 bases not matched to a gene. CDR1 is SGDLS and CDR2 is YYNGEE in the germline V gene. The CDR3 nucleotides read TGTGCCAGCAGTGAAGGGGGGGACAGGGGGCCGGGGGCCAACGTCCTGACTTTC. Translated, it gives CASSEGGDRGPGANVLTF. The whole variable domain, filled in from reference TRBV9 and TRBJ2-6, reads DSGVTQTPKHLITATGQRVTLRCSPRSGDLSVYWYQQSLDQGLQFLIQYYNGEERAKGNILERFSAQQFPDLHSELNLSSLELGDSALYFCASSEGGDRGPGANVLTFGAGSRLTVL.

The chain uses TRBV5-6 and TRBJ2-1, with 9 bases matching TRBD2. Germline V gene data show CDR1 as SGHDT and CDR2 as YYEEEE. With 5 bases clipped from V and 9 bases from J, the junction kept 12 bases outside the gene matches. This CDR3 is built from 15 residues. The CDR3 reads CASSPRGGGAGEQFF. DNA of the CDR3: TGTGCCAGCAGTCCAAGAGGCGGGGGGGCCGGTGAGCAGTTCTTC.